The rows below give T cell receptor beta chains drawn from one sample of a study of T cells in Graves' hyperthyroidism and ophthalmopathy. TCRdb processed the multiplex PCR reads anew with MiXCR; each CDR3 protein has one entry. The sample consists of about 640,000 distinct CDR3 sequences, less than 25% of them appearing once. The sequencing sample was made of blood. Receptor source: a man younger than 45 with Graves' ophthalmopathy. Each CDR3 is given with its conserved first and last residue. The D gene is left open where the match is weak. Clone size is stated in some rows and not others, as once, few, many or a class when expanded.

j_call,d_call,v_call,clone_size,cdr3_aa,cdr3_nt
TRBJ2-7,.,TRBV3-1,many,CASSQLPYEQYF,TGTGCCAGCAGCCAGCTTCCCTACGAGCAGTACTTC
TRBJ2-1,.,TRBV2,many,CASSETGTSYNEQFF,TGTGCCAGCAGTGAAACGGGGACTTCTTACAATGAGCAGTTCTTC
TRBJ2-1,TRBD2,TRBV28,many,CASSLLSSGRARVRLGEQFF,TGTGCCAGCAGTTTATTATCCAGCGGGAGGGCCCGCGTCCGATTGGGTGAGCAGTTCTTC
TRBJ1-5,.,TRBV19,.,CASSIGGGGQPQHF,TGTGCCAGTAGTATAGGCGGGGGCGGTCAGCCCCAGCATTTT
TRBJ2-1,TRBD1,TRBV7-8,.,CASSPNVPGQGKVEQFF,TGTGCCAGCAGCCCAAACGTCCCGGGACAGGGAAAGGTTGAGCAGTTCTTC
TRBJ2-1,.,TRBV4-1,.,CASSQEIPDEQFF,TGCGCCAGCAGCCAAGAGATCCCGGATGAGCAGTTCTTC
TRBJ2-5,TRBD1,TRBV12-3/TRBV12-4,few,CASSFSGQGLQETQYF,TGTGCCAGCAGTTTCTCGGGACAGGGGCTCCAAGAGACCCAGTACTTC
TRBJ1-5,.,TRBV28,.,CASSQGPQHF,TGTGCCAGCTCGCAGGGACCCCAGCATTTT
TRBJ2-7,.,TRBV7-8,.,CASSSDSRAYEQYF,TGTGCCAGCAGCTCCGACAGCCGAGCCTACGAGCAGTACTTC
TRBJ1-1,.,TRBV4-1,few,CASSQRGQINTEAFF,TGCGCCAGCAGCCAGAGGGGACAAATAAACACTGAAGCTTTCTTT
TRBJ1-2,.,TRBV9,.,CASSPGTNGYGYTF,TGTGCCAGCAGCCCAGGGACTAACGGATATGGCTACACCTTC
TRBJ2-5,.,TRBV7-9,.,CASSLIVMGRQETQYF,TGTGCCAGCAGCTTGATTGTAATGGGCAGACAAGAGACCCAGTACTTC
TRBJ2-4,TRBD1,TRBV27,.,CAYRGDLAKNIQYF,TGTGCCTACAGGGGAGATTTAGCCAAAAACATTCAGTACTTC